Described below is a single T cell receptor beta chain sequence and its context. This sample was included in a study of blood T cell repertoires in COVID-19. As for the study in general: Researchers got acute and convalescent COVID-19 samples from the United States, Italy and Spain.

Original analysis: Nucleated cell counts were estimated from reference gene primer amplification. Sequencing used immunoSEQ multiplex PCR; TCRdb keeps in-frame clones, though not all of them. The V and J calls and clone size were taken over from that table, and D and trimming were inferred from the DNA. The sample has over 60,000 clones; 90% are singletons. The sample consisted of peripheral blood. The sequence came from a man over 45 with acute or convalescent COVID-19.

CDR3 sequence (DNA): TGTGCCAGCTCGGCGACAGGTTCCTACGAGCAGTACTTC. Translated, it gives CASSATGSYEQYF. The genes are TRBV18 and TRBJ2-7; D may be TRBD1 (6 bases). CDR1 and CDR2 (germline): KGHSH, LQKENI. The CDR3 sequence is 13 residues long. V was trimmed by 6 bases and J by 1 base, leaving 10 bases between them.